Each of the 26 T cell receptor beta chains below was sequenced from the same sample in a study of beta chain features in type 1 diabetes. Study outcomes and limitations: TCRB CDR3 length was moderately but significantly reduced in all four CD4+ subsets of Type 1 diabetes patients.

Their cognate antigens are unknown. Every bit of the isolated RNA underwent reverse transcription, so sequencing read expressed TCRB transcripts. Produced via immunoSEQ multiplex PCR; TCRdb's table is partial and in-frame only. The sample has 120,000 or so clones, approximately 15% seen once. Sequencing was done on a sample of central memory CD4+ T cells from blood. The receptors stem from a man between 18 and 35 years old with type 1 diabetes.

The chain recombines TRBV9 with TRBJ2-5; D may be TRBD2 (6 bases). Germline loops: CDR1 SGDLS, CDR2 YYNGEE. V was pared by 3 bases and J by 0 bases, with 15 bases between. The CDR3 runs 16 residues. The CDR3 loop reads CASSEIPASDQETQYF. The CDR3 nucleotides read TGTGCCAGCAGCGAGATCCCGGCTAGCGACCAAGAGACCCAGTACTTC.

This chain links TRBV6-5 with TRBJ2-1; no definite D call. Germline values: CDR1 MNHEY, CDR2 SVGAGI. V lost 2 bases to trimming and J lost 8 bases, with 10 bases between them. The CDR3 contains 13 residues. The CDR3 region has the DNA TGTGCCAGCAGTTACGTGATTGGGGATGAGCAGTTCTTC. It codes for CASSYVIGDEQFF.

The CDR3: CASSPGTSATYEQYF. The CDR3 nucleotides are TGCGCCAGCAGCCCAGGGACTAGCGCGACCTACGAGCAGTACTTC. J is TRBJ2-7 and V is TRBV5-1, with 10 bases that match TRBD2. The germline V gene has CDR1 SGHRS and CDR2 YFSETQ. This CDR3 is 15 amino acids long. Trimming took 4 bases from V and 2 from J; bases not matched to a gene: 6.

Only a few counts were recorded for this clone. One end of the junction is discordant with germline, which a read error may explain. The chain joins TRBV7-2 to TRBJ1-1; TRBD1 is a possible D gene (6 bases). This CDR3 has 16 residues. The V gene's germline CDR1 is SGHTA and CDR2 FQGNSA. CDR3 sequence reads: CASSQVGRGGSTEAFF. CDR3 nucleotides: TGCGCCAGCAGCCAAGTAGGCAGGGGAGGAAGTACTGAAGCTTTCTTT.

V usage is TRBV30 and J usage is TRBJ2-1; TRBD2 matches at 7 bases. Germline-derived CDR1 and CDR2 are GTSNPN and SVGIG (reference sequence). V gave up 3 bases and J gave up 6 bases; unmatched junction bases: 5. This CDR3 comprises 13 residues. The CDR3: CAWRNGGGNEQFF. The CDR3 region has the DNA TGTGCCTGGAGAAACGGCGGGGGCAATGAGCAGTTCTTC.

A few counts support this clone. The CDR3 DNA reads as TGTGCCAGCAGTGTGGGACAGGGTCATCAGCCCCAGCATTTT. It codes for CASSVGQGHQPQHF. The rearrangement joins TRBV2 to TRBJ1-5; 9 bases are a match to TRBD1. After removal of 4 bases from V and 5 bases from J, the junction contained 3 bases not matched to a gene. Per germline, CDR1 SNHLY and CDR2 FYNNEI. This CDR3 has 14 residues.

The chain uses TRBV5-4 and TRBJ2-3; D gene ambiguous. Trimming cost V 3 bases and J 4 bases, with 15 bases left between them. Germline CDR1 reads SGHNT; CDR2 reads YYREEE (reference sequence). CDR3 length: 15 amino acids. The CDR3 DNA is TGTGCCAGCAGCTCCCCCCCGCCTTTATCAGATACGCAGTATTTT. It translates to CASSSPPPLSDTQYF.

V is TRBV7-2 and J is TRBJ2-1, with D possibly matching TRBD1 (6 bases). This CDR3 has 16 amino acids. CDR1 and CDR2 (germline): SGHTA, FQGNSA. V lost 5 bases, J lost 0 bases, and 14 bases lay in between. In DNA form, the CDR3 reads TGTGCCAGCAGCCCCAGACAGGCCCTCTCCTACAATGAGCAGTTCTTC. Protein: CASSPRQALSYNEQFF.

The rearrangement uses TRBV6-5 and TRBJ1-1; D perhaps matches TRBD1 (5 bases). From germline, CDR1 is MNHEY and CDR2 SVGAGI. The CDR3 length is 15 residues. Trimming removed 0 bases from V and 6 bases from J, with 14 bases in between. CDR3 DNA sequence: TGTGCCAGCAGTTACTCATCCGCCAGGGAGGCTGAAGCTTTCTTT. This encodes CASSYSSAREAEAFF.

The rearrangement uses TRBV23-1 and TRBJ2-5, with D tentatively TRBD2 (5 bases). TRBV23-1 is recorded as an ORF, its role being uncertain. The CDR3 runs to 17 residues. V was cut by 7 bases and J by 5 bases, with 26 bases left in between. CDR3 sequence reads: CASNPGLRTEGGETQYF. DNA for the CDR3: TGCGCCAGCAACCCCGGATTAAGGACCGAGGGCGGGGAGACCCAGTACTTC.

This clone came up a few times. CDR3 loop: CAIQTSGAGELFF. The CDR3 region has the DNA TGTGCCATCCAGACTAGCGGGGCCGGGGAGCTGTTTTTT. This chain connects TRBV7-2 to TRBJ2-2, with 11 bases identical to TRBD2. Trimming took 10 bases from V and 6 from J; bases not matched to a gene: 4. CDR3 size: 13 residues. From germline, CDR1 is SGHTA and CDR2 FQGNSA.

Regarding this clone: A junction end diverges from the germline sequence, so it may reflect a read error. V is TRBV7-7 and J is TRBJ2-1; D is possibly TRBD2 (6 bases). CDR1 is SSHAT, CDR2 FNYEAQ, per germline (reference sequence). The CDR3 runs 15 residues. This chain's CDR3 is CASSTGTAAYNEQFF. Written as DNA, the CDR3 is TGTGCTAGCAGTACCGGGACTGCGGCCTACAATGAGCAGTTCTTC.

This rearrangement joins TRBV5-6 to TRBJ2-1; D possibly corresponds to TRBD2 (5 bases). Trimming took 4 bases from V and 6 from J, leaving 14 bases between them. The CDR3 loop spans 14 amino acids. Germline V lookup: CDR1 SGHDT, CDR2 YYEEEE. The CDR3 sequence is CASSAFGLGNEQFF. CDR3 sequence (DNA): TGTGCCAGCAGCGCCTTCGGACTGGGCAATGAGCAGTTCTTC.

The chain joins TRBV18 to TRBJ2-3, with 12 nucleotides matching TRBD2. The junction had 3 bases not matched to a gene; V was cut back by 3 bases and J by 2 bases. This CDR3 is built from 16 residues. Per germline, CDR1 KGHSH and CDR2 LQKENI. CDR3 sequence reads: CASSPRLAGDTDTQYF. The CDR3 DNA reads TGTGCCAGCTCACCGAGACTAGCGGGGGACACAGATACGCAGTATTTT.

This clone has only a few counts. The chain links TRBV4-1 to TRBJ2-1; TRBD2 matches 13 bases. Germline V gene lookup returns CDR1 MGHRA and CDR2 YSYEKL. The CDR3 totals 13 residues. J gave up 7 bases and V 8 bases, and 2 bases lay outside the gene matches. CDR3 DNA: TGCGCCAGCCGGACTAGCGGGAGTAATGAGCAGTTCTTC. Residues: CASRTSGSNEQFF.

This chain connects TRBV30 to TRBJ2-1; D uncertain. This CDR3 spans 15 amino acids. Germline V CDR1 and CDR2: GTSNPN, SVGIG (reference sequence). The V end was cut by 2 bases, the J end by 4 bases, with 15 bases between. Here the CDR3 reads CAWSISSPTYNEQFF. As DNA, the CDR3 is TGTGCCTGGAGTATATCCTCTCCGACGTACAATGAGCAGTTCTTC.

This clone has a handful of counts. This chain connects TRBV5-4 to TRBJ2-5; TRBD1 or TRBD2 may be the D gene (5 bases each). Germline V lookup: CDR1 SGHNT, CDR2 YYREEE (reference sequence). The V end was cut by 4 bases, the J end by 5 bases, with 18 bases between. CDR3 length: 15 amino acids. Written as DNA, the CDR3 is TGTGCCAGCAGCAGTGCCGGGACCGCCCTTGAGACCCAGTACTTC. Translation: CASSSAGTALETQYF.

The rearrangement joins TRBV14 to TRBJ2-1; the match to TRBD1 covers 8 bases. The CDR3 extends over 16 amino acids. The V gene's germline CDR1 is SGHDN and CDR2 FVKESK. Trimming took 4 bases from V and 5 from J; bases not matched to a gene: 10. The CDR3 DNA reads TGTGCCAGCAGCCCTTACCAGGGGGCTATCAACAATGAGCAGTTCTTC. Translating it yields CASSPYQGAINNEQFF.

This clone was found a few times. The chain is built from TRBV4-1 and TRBJ1-2; tentative D call: TRBD1 (5 bases). There are 13 residues in the CDR3. CDR1 and CDR2 from the germline V gene are MGHRA and YSYEKL. The germline V and J ends were trimmed by 0 bases and 7 bases, with 9 bases remaining between them. The CDR3 bases are TGCGCCAGCAGCCAAGATCGGGGGGGTGGCTACACCTTC. The encoded protein is CASSQDRGGGYTF.

The rearrangement uses TRBV28 and TRBJ2-4, with D perhaps TRBD1 (6 bases). Germline CDR1 MDHEN, CDR2 SYDVKM. The CDR3 runs 18 residues. Between the trimmed V and J ends, which lost 4 bases and 4 bases, there was a span of 23 bases. The CDR3 coding sequence is TGTGCCAGCAGTTCCAAATTCTGGGACAAGGGTGAGAAAAACATTCAGTACTTC. As protein: CASSSKFWDKGEKNIQYF.

A few counts support this clone. J is TRBJ2-5 and V is TRBV19; no definite D call. The V gene's germline CDR1 is LNHDA and CDR2 SQIVND (reference sequence). This CDR3 region has 11 residues. Between the trimmed V and J ends, which lost 3 bases and 6 bases, there was a span of 5 bases. This CDR3 is CASSMAKTQYF. The CDR3 DNA reads as TGTGCCAGTAGTATGGCGAAGACCCAGTACTTC.

This clone turned up a few times. The V call is TRBV21-1, the J call TRBJ2-7; the table calls TRBD1, which could not be checked here. TRBV21-1 is a pseudogene segment. This CDR3 has 18 amino acids. The CDR3 DNA reads TGTGCCAGCAGCAAAGCGCAGAGCCTAGGACAGGAGGCCTACGAGCAGTACTTC. It is translated as CASSKAQSLGQEAYEQYF.

This chain uses TRBV6-5 with TRBJ1-2; weak D call: TRBD1 (6 bases). The CDR3 is made up of 13 amino acids. Between the trimmed V and J ends, which lost 8 bases and 4 bases, there was a span of 14 bases. Germline V CDR1 and CDR2: MNHEY, SVGAGI. The CDR3 reads CASQDTGSYGYTF. The CDR3 bases are TGTGCCAGCCAGGATACAGGGTCCTATGGCTACACCTTC.

The chain links TRBV30 to TRBJ1-2; D unresolved. V lost 7 bases and J 2 bases, leaving 11 bases between the germline ends. The CDR3 has 12 residues. The germline V gene has CDR1 GTSNPN and CDR2 SVGIG (reference sequence). CDR3 amino acids: CASSPANYGYTF. CDR3 DNA sequence: TGTGCCTCCTCCCCAGCCAACTATGGCTACACCTTC.

This clone showed up just a few times. The chain joins TRBV5-1 to TRBJ2-3; the D is unclear. The CDR3 extends over 14 amino acids. Germline V lookup: CDR1 SGHRS, CDR2 YFSETQ. The ends were cut back, 2 bases at V and 5 bases at J, with 12 bases in the middle. This CDR3 reads CASSFPPVVDTQYF. The CDR3 DNA reads as TGCGCCAGCAGCTTCCCACCGGTCGTAGATACGCAGTATTTT. Full variable domain (rest looked up from reference TRBV5-1 and TRBJ2-3): KAGVTQTPRYLIKTRGQQVTLSCSPISGHRSVSWYQQTPGQGLQFLFEYFSETQRNKGNFPGRFSGRQFSNSRSEMNVSTLELGDSALYLCASSFPPVVDTQYFGPGTRLTVL.

Concerning this clone itself: With only one base between it and a far larger clone, this is likely a read error. The chain recombines TRBV7-8 with TRBJ2-7, with a tentative D call TRBD1 (5 bases). There are 14 residues in the CDR3. The V end lost 5 bases, the J end lost 3 bases, and 14 bases lay between the germline ends. The germline V gene encodes CDR1 SGHVS and CDR2 FQNEAQ. Here the CDR3 reads CASSVGERSYEQYF. For the CDR3, the DNA is TGTGCCAGCAGCGTAGGGGAAAGAAGCTACGAGCAGTACTTC.